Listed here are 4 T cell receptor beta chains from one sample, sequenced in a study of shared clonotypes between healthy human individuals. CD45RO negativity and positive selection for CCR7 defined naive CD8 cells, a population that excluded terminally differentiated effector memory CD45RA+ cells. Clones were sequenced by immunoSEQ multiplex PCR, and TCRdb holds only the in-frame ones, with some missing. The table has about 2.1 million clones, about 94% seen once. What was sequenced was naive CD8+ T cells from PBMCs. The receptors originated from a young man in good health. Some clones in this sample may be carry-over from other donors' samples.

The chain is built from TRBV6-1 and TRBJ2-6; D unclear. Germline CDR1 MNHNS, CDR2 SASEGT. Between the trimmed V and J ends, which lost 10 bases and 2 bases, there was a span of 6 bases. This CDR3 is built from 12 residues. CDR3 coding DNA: TGTGCCACAAACCCTGGGGCCAACGTCCTGACTTTC. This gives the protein CATNPGANVLTF.

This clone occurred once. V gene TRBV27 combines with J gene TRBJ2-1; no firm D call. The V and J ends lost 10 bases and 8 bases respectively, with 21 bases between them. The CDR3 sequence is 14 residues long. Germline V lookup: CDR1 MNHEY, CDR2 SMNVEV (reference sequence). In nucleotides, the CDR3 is TGTGCCACGGGCCATCAGCTGGCCCTCGATGAGCAGTTCTTC. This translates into CATGHQLALDEQFF.

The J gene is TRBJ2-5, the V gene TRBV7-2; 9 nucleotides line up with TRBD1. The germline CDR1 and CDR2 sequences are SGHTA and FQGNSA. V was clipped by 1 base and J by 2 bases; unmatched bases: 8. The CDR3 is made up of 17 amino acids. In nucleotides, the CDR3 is TGTGCCAGCAGCTTAGTTGGAGGACAGGGGATACAAGAGACCCAGTACTTC. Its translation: CASSLVGGQGIQETQYF.

CDR3 in amino acids: CASSHRGRVYEQYF. DNA for the CDR3: TGTGCCAGTAGTCACAGGGGGCGCGTCTACGAGCAGTACTTC. The chain joins TRBV19 to TRBJ2-7; 9 nucleotides line up with TRBD1. After removal of 5 bases from V and 3 bases from J, the junction contained 5 bases not matched to a gene. CDR3 length: 14 residues. Per the germline V gene, CDR1 is LNHDA and CDR2 is SQIVND (reference sequence).